This T cell receptor beta chain appears in the sequencing data of a study of cytomegalovirus exposure and HLA in healthy donors. The PCR employed 60 Vbeta primers together with 13 Jbeta primers. Original processing methods: A follow-up analysis tallied 73 million or so unique TCR beta chains, about 10 million shared. Generated by immunoSEQ multiplex PCR, the TCRdb table keeps only in-frame clones and is missing some. The DNA was the basis for D and trimming; V, J and clone size are from that table. The sample shows 60,000 to 100,000 clones, around 79% of them seen only once. The CDR3 is 13 amino acids. V was clipped by 6 bases and J by 7 bases, with 12 bases between them. Per the germline V gene, CDR1 is MGHDK and CDR2 is SYGVNS.

The sequencing sample was made of PBMCs. The gene calls are TRBV25-1 and TRBJ2-2, with D maybe TRBD2 (5 bases). This TCR was sampled from a man aged 35 to 55 in good health and CMV-seronegative. CDR3 coding DNA: TGTGCCAGCAGACGCACGGGGAGCGGGGAGCTGTTTTTT. Its translation: CASRRTGSGELFF.